This TCR beta chain was documented in a study of T cell repertoires in cytomegalovirus infection. For the study at large: Based on public TCR beta signatures, there were indications of CMV infection and of a matching HLA type.

Trimming stripped 4 bases from V and 4 bases from J, with 14 bases between. Germline V gene lookup returns CDR1 SSHAT and CDR2 FNYEAQ (reference sequence). The CDR3 length is 15 residues. Findings and caveats of the study: Totalled public TCR beta family frequency picked out people who carried CMV plus the relevant HLA.

A single record per CDR3 protein comes from TCRdb applying MiXCR to the reads. The data contain just over 450,000 distinct CDR3 sequences, about 42% of them seen just once; the ten biggest clones take up about 41%. Worth noting for this clonotype: Its antigen is unidentified.

The material sequenced was cultured PBMCs, taken from culture after CMV antigen stimulation. The TCR originated in a human donor in good health (CMV status not recorded). Some clones in this sample may be carry-over from other donors' samples. The chain employs TRBV7-7 and TRBJ2-1, with D perhaps assigned TRBD1 or TRBD2 (5 bases each). The CDR3 bases are TGTGCCAGCAGCTCGAACCCGGGACCTTACAATGAGCAGTTCTTC. Its translation is CASSSNPGPYNEQFF. Full variable domain (outside the CDR3, taken from reference TRBV7-7 and TRBJ2-1): GAGVSQSPRYKVTKRGQDVTLRCDPISSHATLYWYQQALGQGPEFLTYFNYEAQPDKSGLPSDRFSAERPEGSISTLTIQRTEQRDSAMYRCASSSNPGPYNEQFFGPGTRLTVL.